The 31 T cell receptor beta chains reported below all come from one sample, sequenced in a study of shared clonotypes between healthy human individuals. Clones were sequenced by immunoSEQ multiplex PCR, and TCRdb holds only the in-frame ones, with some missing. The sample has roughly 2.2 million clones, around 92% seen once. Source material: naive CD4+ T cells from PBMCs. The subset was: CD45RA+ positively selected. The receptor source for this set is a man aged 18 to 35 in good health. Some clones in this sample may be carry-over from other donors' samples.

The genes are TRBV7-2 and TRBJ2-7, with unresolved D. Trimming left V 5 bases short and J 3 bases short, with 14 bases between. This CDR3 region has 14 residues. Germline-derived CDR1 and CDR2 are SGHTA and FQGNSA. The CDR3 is CASSLRLNLYEQYF. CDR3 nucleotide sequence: TGTGCCAGCAGCCTAAGACTGAATCTCTACGAGCAGTACTTC. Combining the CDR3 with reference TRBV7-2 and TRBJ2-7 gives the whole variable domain GAGVSQSPSNKVTEKGKDVELRCDPISGHTALYWYRQSLGQGLEFLIYFQGNSAPDKSGLPSDRFSAERTGGSVSTLTIQRTQQEDSAVYLCASSLRLNLYEQYFGPGTRLTVT.

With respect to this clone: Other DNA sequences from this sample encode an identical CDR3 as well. The CDR3 DNA reads TGCGCCAGCAGCTTGTACAGCGGCGATCAGCCCCAGCATTTT. This encodes CASSLYSGDQPQHF. The V call is TRBV5-1, the J call TRBJ1-5; D is ambiguous. Deletions cut 1 base from V and 5 bases from J, with 10 bases between. Germline CDR1 reads SGHRS; CDR2 reads YFSETQ. The CDR3 consists of 14 residues.

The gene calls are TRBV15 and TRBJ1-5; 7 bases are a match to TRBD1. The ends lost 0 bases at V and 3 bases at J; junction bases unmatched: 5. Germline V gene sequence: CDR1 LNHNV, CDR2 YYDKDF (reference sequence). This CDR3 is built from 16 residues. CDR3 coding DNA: TGTGCCACCAGCAGAGATTACAGGGGTAACAATCAGCCCCAGCATTTT. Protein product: CATSRDYRGNNQPQHF.

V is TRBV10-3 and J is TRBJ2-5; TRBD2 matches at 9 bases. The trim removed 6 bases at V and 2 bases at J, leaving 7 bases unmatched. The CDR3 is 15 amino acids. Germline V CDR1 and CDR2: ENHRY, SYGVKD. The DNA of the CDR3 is TGTGCCATCAGACGATTAGCGGGGGAACAAGAGACCCAGTACTTC. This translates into CAIRRLAGEQETQYF.

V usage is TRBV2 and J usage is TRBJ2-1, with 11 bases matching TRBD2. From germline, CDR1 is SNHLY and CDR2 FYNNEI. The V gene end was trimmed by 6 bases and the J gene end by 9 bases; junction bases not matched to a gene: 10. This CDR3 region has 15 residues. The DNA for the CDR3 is TGTGCCAGCAGCCCGGGACTAGCGGATAGAGGTGAGCAGTTCTTC. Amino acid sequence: CASSPGLADRGEQFF.

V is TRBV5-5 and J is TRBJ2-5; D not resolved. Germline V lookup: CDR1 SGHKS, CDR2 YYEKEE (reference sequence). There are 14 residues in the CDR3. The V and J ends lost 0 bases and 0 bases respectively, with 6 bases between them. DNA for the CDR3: TGTGCCAGCAGCTTGGAGGATTACCAAGAGACCCAGTACTTC. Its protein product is CASSLEDYQETQYF.

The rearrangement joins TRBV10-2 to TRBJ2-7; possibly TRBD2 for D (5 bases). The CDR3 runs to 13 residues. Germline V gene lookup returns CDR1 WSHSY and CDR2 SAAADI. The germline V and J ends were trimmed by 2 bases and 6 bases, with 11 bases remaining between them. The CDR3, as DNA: TGCGCCAGCAGTGAGCCGCTAGGAGGCGAGCAGTACTTC. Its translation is CASSEPLGGEQYF.

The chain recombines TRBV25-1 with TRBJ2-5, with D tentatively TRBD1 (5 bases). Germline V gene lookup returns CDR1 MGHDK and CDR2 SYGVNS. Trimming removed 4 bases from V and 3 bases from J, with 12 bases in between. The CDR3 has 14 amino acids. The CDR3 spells CASSVVGRKETQYF. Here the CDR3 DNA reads TGTGCCAGCAGTGTGGTGGGGCGCAAAGAGACCCAGTACTTC.

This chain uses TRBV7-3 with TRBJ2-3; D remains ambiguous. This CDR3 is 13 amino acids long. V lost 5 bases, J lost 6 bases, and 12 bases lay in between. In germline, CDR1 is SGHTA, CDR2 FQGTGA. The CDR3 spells CASSPEAEDTQYF. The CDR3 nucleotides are TGTGCCAGCAGCCCTGAAGCCGAGGATACGCAGTATTTT.

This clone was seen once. Here the CDR3 DNA reads TGCGCCAGCAGCGTTACAGGGGGGGCCTATGGCTACACCTTC. Its protein product is CASSVTGGAYGYTF. The rearrangement uses TRBV5-1 and TRBJ1-2, with 8 bases fitting TRBD1. The CDR3 is 14 amino acids. The junction had 6 bases not matched to a gene; V was cut back by 4 bases and J by 4 bases. The germline CDR1 and CDR2 sequences are SGHRS and YFSETQ.

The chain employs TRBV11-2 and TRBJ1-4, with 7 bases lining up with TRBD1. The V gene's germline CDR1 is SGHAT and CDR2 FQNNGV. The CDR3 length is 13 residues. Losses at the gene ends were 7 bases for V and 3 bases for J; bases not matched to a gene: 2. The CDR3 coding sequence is TGTGCCAGCACCGGGACAGCTAATGAAAAACTGTTTTTT. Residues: CASTGTANEKLFF.

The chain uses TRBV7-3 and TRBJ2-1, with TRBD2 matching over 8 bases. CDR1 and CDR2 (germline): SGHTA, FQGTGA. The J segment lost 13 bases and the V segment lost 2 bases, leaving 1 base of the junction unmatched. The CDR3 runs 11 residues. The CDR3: CASSLGTSQFF. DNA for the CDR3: TGTGCCAGCAGCTTAGGGACTAGTCAGTTCTTC.

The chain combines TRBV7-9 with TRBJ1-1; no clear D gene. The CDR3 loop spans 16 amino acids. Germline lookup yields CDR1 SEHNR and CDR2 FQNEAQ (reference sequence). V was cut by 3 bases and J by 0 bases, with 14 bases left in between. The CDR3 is CASSFPGFSVNTEAFF. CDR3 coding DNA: TGTGCCAGCAGCTTTCCGGGGTTTAGTGTGAACACTGAAGCTTTCTTT. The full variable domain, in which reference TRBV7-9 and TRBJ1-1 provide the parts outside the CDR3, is DTGVSQNPRHKITKRGQNVTFRCDPISEHNRLYWYRQTLGQGPEFLTYFQNEAQLEKSRLLSDRFSAERPKGSFSTLEIQRTEQGDSAMYLCASSFPGFSVNTEAFFGQGTRLTVV.

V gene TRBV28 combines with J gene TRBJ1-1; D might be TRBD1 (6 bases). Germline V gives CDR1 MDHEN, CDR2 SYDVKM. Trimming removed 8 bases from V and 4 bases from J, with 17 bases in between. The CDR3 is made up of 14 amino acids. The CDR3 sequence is CASVGWGLGTEAFF. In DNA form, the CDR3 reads TGTGCCAGCGTCGGTTGGGGGCTCGGCACTGAAGCTTTCTTT.

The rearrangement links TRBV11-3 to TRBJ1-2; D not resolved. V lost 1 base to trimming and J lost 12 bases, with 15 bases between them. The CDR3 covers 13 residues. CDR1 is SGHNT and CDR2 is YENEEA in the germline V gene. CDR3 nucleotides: TGTGCCAGCAGCTTAGTGTCGCCGAGTATCGACACCTTC. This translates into CASSLVSPSIDTF.

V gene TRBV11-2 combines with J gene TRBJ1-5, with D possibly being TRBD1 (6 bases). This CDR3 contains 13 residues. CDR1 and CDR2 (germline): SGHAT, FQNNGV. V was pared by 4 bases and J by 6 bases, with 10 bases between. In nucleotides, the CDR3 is TGTGCCAGCAGCTCCGGACAGCTTCAGCCCCAGCATTTT. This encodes CASSSGQLQPQHF.

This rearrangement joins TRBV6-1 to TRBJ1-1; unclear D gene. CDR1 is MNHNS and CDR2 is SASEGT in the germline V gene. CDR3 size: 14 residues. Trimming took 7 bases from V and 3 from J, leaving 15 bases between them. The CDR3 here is CASKRTQDHTEAFF. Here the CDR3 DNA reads TGTGCCAGCAAAAGGACCCAGGACCACACTGAAGCTTTCTTT.

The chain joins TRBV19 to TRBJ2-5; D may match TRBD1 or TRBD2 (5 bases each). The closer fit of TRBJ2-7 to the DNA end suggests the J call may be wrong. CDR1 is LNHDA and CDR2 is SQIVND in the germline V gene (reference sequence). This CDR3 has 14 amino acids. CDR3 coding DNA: TGTGCCAGTAGTCGACCCGGGGCCCACTACGAGCAGTACTTC. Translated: CASSRPGAHYEQYF.

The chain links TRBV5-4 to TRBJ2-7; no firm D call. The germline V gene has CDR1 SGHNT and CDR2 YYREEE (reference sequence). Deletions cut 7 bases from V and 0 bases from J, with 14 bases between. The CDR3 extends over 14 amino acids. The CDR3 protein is CASSITVPSYEQYF. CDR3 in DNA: TGTGCCAGCTCCATTACCGTCCCCTCCTACGAGCAGTACTTC.

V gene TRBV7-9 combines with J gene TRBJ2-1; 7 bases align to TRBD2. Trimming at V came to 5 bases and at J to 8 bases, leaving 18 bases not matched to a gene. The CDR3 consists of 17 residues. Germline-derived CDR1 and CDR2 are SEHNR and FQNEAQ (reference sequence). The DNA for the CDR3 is TGTGCCAGCAGCCCCTTCGATGGCGGGAGTAAGTCAGATGAGCAGTTCTTC. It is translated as CASSPFDGGSKSDEQFF.

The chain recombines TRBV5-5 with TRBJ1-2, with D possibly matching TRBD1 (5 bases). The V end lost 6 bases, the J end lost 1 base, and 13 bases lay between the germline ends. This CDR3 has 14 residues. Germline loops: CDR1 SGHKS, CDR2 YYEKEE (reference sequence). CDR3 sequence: CASTPGVGNYGYTF. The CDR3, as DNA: TGTGCCAGCACCCCGGGGGTGGGTAACTATGGCTACACCTTC.

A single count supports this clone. The CDR3 DNA reads TGTGCCAGCAGCTTAGTTGGCGGGAGGGCCTACGAGCAGTACTTC. Translation: CASSLVGGRAYEQYF. The V and J genes are TRBV11-2 and TRBJ2-7; 9 nucleotides align to TRBD2. Losses at the gene ends were 1 base for V and 2 bases for J; bases not matched to a gene: 3. The CDR3 is made up of 15 amino acids. Germline V gene sequence: CDR1 SGHAT, CDR2 FQNNGV.

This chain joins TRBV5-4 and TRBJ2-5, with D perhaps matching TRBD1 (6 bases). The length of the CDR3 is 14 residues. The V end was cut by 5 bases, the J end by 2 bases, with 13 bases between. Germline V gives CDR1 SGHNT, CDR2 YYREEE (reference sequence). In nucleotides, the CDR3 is TGTGCCAGCAGTCCTAGGACAGCTCAAGAGACCCAGTACTTC. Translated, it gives CASSPRTAQETQYF.

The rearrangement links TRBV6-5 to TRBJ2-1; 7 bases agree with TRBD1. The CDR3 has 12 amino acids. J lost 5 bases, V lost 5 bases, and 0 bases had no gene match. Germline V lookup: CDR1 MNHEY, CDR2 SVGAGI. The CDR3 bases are TGTGCCAGCAGTCAGGGGGACAATGAGCAGTTCTTC. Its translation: CASSQGDNEQFF.

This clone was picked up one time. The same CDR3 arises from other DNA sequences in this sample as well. The CDR3 DNA reads as TGTGCCAGTAGCACCCAGGGACAGGGGACGTACGAGCAGTACTTC. Protein product: CASSTQGQGTYEQYF. This chain uses TRBV19 with TRBJ2-7, with TRBD1 matching over 10 bases. Germline values: CDR1 LNHDA, CDR2 SQIVND (reference sequence). V shed 6 bases and J 4 bases; nucleotides not matched to a gene: 9. The CDR3 runs 15 residues.

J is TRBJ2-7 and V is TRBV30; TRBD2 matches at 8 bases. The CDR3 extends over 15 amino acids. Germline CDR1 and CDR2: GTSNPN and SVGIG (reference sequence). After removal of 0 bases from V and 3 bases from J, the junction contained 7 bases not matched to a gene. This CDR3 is CAWSVRRLAGYEQYF. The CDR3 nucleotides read TGTGCCTGGAGTGTACGCCGTCTAGCGGGCTACGAGCAGTACTTC.

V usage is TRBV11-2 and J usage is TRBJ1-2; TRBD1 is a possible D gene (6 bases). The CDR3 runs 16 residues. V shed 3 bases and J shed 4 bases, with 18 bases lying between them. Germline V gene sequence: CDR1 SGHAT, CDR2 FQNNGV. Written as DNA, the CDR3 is TGTGCCAGCAGCTTCGACAGGAGCTCCTGGGCCTATGGCTACACCTTC. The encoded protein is CASSFDRSSWAYGYTF.

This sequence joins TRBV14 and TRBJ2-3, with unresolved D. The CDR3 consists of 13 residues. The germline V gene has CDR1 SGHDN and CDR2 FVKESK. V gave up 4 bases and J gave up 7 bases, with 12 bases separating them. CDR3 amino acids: CASSLSAVNTQYF. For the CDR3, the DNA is TGTGCCAGCAGCCTAAGTGCGGTCAATACGCAGTATTTT.

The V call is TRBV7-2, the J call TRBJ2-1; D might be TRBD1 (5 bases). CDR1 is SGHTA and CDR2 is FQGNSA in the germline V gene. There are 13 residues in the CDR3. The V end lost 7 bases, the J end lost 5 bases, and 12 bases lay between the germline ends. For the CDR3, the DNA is TGTGCCAGCAACCAGCAGGGCCACAATGAGCAGTTCTTC. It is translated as CASNQQGHNEQFF.

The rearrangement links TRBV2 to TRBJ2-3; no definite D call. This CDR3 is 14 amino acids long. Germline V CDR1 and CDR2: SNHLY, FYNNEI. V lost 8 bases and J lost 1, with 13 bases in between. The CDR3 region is CASSADIRTDTQYF. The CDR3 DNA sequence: TGTGCCAGCTCGGCGGATATACGCACAGATACGCAGTATTTT.

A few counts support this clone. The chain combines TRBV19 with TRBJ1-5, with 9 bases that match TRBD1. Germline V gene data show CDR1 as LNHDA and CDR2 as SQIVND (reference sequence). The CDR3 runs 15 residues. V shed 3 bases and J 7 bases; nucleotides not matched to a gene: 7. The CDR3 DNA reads TGTGCCAGTAGTATCCGGACAGGGGAGGCGCAGCCCCAGCATTTT. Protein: CASSIRTGEAQPQHF.